This T cell receptor (beta chain) derives from a study of long-term antiretroviral therapy in people with HIV. On the study more broadly: The oldest samples precede the 2015 immediate-ART recommendation by about a decade.

Researchers report immunoSEQ v3.0 was run at survey level. Sequencing was intended to reach about 35,000-55,000 T-cell genomes per sample. TCRdb keeps only in-frame clones here, not all; method: immunoSEQ multiplex PCR. The sample lists tens of thousands of clones, over 75% occurring once. Trimming left V 1 base short and J 1 base short, with 10 bases between. The CDR3 is made up of 15 amino acids. Looked up from germline, CDR1 is SGHTA and CDR2 is FQGNSA. This chain connects TRBV7-2 to TRBJ2-5; the D gene is possibly TRBD2 (5 bases). The origin of this receptor is a woman in her twenties or thirties with HIV. Material: unsorted PBMCs, obtained 1.8 years before starting antiretroviral therapy. The CDR3 spells CASSLVFAGQETQYF. The CDR3 nucleotides are TGTGCCAGCAGCTTAGTTTTCGCGGGCCAAGAGACCCAGTACTTC.